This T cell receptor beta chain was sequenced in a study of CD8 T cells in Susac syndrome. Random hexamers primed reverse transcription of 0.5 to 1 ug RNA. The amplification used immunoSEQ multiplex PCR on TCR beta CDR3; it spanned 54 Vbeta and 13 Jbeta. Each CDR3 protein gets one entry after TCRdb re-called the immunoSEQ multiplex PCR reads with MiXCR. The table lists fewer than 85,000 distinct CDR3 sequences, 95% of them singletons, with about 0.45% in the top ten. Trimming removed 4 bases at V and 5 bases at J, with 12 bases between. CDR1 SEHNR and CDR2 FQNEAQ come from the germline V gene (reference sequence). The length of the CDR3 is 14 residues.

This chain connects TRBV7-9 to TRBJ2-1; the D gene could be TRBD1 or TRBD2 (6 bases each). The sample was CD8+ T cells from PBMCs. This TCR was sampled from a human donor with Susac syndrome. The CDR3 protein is CASSWGAAHNEQFF. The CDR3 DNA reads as TGTGCCAGCAGCTGGGGGGCCGCCCACAATGAGCAGTTCTTC.